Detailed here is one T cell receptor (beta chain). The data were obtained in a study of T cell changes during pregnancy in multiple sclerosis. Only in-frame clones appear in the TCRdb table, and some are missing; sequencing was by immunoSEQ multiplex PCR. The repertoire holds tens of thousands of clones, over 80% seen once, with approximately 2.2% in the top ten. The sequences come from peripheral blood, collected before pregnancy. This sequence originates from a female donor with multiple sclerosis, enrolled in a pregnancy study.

CDR3 in amino acids: CASRPGHGENEQFF. CDR3 nucleotide sequence: TGTGCCAGCAGGCCGGGCCACGGGGAGAATGAGCAGTTCTTC. This sequence joins TRBV6-5 and TRBJ2-1, with D possibly TRBD2 on 5 matching bases. The ends were cut back, 6 bases at V and 7 bases at J, with 16 bases in the middle. The CDR3 is made up of 14 amino acids. Germline V CDR1 and CDR2: MNHEY, SVGAGI.